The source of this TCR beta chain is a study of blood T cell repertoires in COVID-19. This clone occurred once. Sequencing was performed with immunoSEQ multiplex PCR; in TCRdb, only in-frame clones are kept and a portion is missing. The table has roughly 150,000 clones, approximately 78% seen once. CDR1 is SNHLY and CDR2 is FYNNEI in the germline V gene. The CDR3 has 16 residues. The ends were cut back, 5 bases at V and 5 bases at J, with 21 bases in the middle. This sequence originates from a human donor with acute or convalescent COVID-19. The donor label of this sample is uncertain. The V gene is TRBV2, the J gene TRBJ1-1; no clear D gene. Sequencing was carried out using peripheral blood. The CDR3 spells CASSSTPALGNTEAFF. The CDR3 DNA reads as TGTGCCAGCAGTTCTACTCCGGCCCTAGGAAATACTGAAGCTTTCTTT.